What follows are 25 T cell receptor beta chains derived from one specimen sequenced in a study of cytomegalovirus exposure and HLA in healthy donors. Use of 60 Vbeta and 13 Jbeta primers characterized the PCR. Assay used: immunoSEQ multiplex PCR; TCRdb lists only in-frame clones, some missing. Counted here are 150,000 to 160,000 clones, less than 80% occurring once; the ten biggest clones make up under 2.5%. Material: PBMCs. All receptors come from a man under 40 in good health and CMV-seronegative.

The chain carries TRBV13 and TRBJ2-5, with D unresolved. The closer fit of TRBJ2-7 to the DNA end suggests the J call may be wrong. CDR3 size: 11 residues. Germline V gene data show CDR1 as PRHDT and CDR2 as FYEKMQ (reference sequence). The CDR3 DNA sequence: TGTGCCAGCAGCTTAGGGGTCGAGCAGTACTTC. Its translation is CASSLGVEQYF.

This clone was counted a few times. This chain uses TRBV7-2 with TRBJ1-2, with D tentatively TRBD1 (6 bases). The CDR3 runs to 15 residues. Deletions cut 3 bases from V and 0 bases from J, with 11 bases between. CDR1 SGHTA and CDR2 FQGNSA come from the germline V gene. The CDR3, as DNA: TGTGCCAGCAGCTTTCGGGGGGGCCCTAACTATGGCTACACCTTC. Its translation is CASSFRGGPNYGYTF. The complete variable domain, with remaining parts taken from reference TRBV7-2 and TRBJ1-2, reads GAGVSQSPSNKVTEKGKDVELRCDPISGHTALYWYRQSLGQGLEFLIYFQGNSAPDKSGLPSDRFSAERTGGSVSTLTIQRTQQEDSAVYLCASSFRGGPNYGYTFGSGTRLTVV.

Concerning this clone itself: One junction end disagrees with the germline gene, perhaps due to a read error. V is TRBV5-6 and J is TRBJ1-1; D remains unclear. Looked up from germline, CDR1 is SGHDT and CDR2 is YYEEEE. This CDR3 is built from 15 residues. Here the CDR3 reads CASTHSITLNPEAFF. The DNA for the CDR3 is TGTGCCAGCACCCACAGTATTACCCTGAACCCTGAAGCTTTCTTT.

The chain uses TRBV19 and TRBJ1-2, with 9 bases lining up with TRBD1. V lost 4 bases to trimming and J lost 5 bases; unmatched junction nucleotides: 5. Looked up from germline, CDR1 is LNHDA and CDR2 is SQIVND (reference sequence). The CDR3 extends over 14 amino acids. Written as DNA, the CDR3 is TGTGCCAGTAGTAGGGGACAGGGACCTTATGGCTACACCTTC. Residues: CASSRGQGPYGYTF. Looking up the rest from reference TRBV19 and TRBJ1-2 gives the full variable domain: DGGITQSPKYLFRKEGQNVTLSCEQNLNHDAMYWYRQDPGQGLRLIYYSQIVNDFQKGDIAEGYSVSREKKESFPLTVTSAQKNPTAFYLCASSRGQGPYGYTFGSGTRLTVV.

The chain combines TRBV10-3 with TRBJ2-7; D is possibly TRBD1 (5 bases). Germline values: CDR1 ENHRY, CDR2 SYGVKD. This CDR3 spans 13 amino acids. V lost 3 bases and J lost 3, with 9 bases in between. CDR3 in amino acids: CAISDRVGYEQYF. The CDR3 nucleotides read TGTGCCATCAGTGACAGGGTAGGCTACGAGCAGTACTTC.

This clone has a single count. V usage is TRBV7-8 and J usage is TRBJ1-2, with D perhaps TRBD1 (5 bases). V lost 3 bases and J lost 7, with 18 bases in between. Germline V CDR1 and CDR2: SGHVS, FQNEAQ. CDR3 length: 15 residues. This chain's CDR3 is CASSFGGREGSGYTF. For the CDR3, the DNA is TGTGCCAGCAGCTTTGGGGGGAGGGAAGGGAGTGGCTACACCTTC.

The count of this clone is one. The CDR3 here is CASSLFLGGLSHEQFF. CDR3 sequence (DNA): TGTGCCAGCAGCTTGTTTTTGGGGGGGCTCTCCCATGAGCAGTTCTTC. The genes are TRBV5-6 and TRBJ2-1; a weak D match, TRBD2 (7 bases). V lost 1 base and J lost 8, with 19 bases in between. Germline V gives CDR1 SGHDT, CDR2 YYEEEE. The CDR3 covers 16 residues.

The chain carries TRBV29-1 and TRBJ2-3; 8 bases are shared with TRBD1. Germline-derived CDR1 and CDR2 are SQVTM and ANQGSEA. CDR3 length equals 14 residues. V shed 6 bases, J shed 0 bases, and the junction held 5 bases outside the gene matches. As DNA, the CDR3 is TGCAGCGTGGGAAGGACAGGGAGCACAGATACGCAGTATTTT. It specifies CSVGRTGSTDTQYF.

A few counts support this clone. The rearrangement joins TRBV2 to TRBJ2-7, with TRBD1 identical over 8 bases. The V gene end was trimmed by 6 bases and the J gene end by 4 bases; junction bases not matched to a gene: 8. The CDR3 has 14 residues. Germline V gives CDR1 SNHLY, CDR2 FYNNEI. The CDR3 nucleotides read TGTGCCAGCAGACCGGGACAGGTGATTTACGAGCAGTACTTC. Protein: CASRPGQVIYEQYF.

The chain carries TRBV27 and TRBJ2-7; 7 nucleotides align to TRBD2. V was clipped by 6 bases and J by 1 base; unmatched bases: 6. The length of the CDR3 is 14 residues. Germline CDR1 reads MNHEY; CDR2 reads SMNVEV (reference sequence). CDR3 in amino acids: CASSSGRGSYEQYF. CDR3 bases: TGTGCCAGCAGCTCAGGGAGGGGTTCCTACGAGCAGTACTTC.

The CDR3 region is CASSPTRGNGYTF. The CDR3 DNA follows: TGTGCCAGCAGCCCGACGAGAGGGAATGGCTACACCTTC. The chain recombines TRBV5-8 with TRBJ1-2; D ambiguous. CDR1 is SGHTS, CDR2 YDEGEE, per germline. The V end was cut by 4 bases, the J end by 6 bases, with 13 bases between. This CDR3 region has 13 residues.

With respect to this clone: At one of its ends the junction is not consistent with the germline gene, which may arise from a read error. The chain joins TRBV6-1 to TRBJ2-2; the D gene could be TRBD1 or TRBD2 (7 bases each). CDR3 length: 15 amino acids. Germline V CDR1 and CDR2: MNHNS, SASEGT. The CDR3 nucleotides are TGTGCCAGCAGGGAAGCAGGGGGGGATACCGGGGAGCTGTTTTTT. Translating gives CASREAGGDTGELFF.

The chain employs TRBV6-5 and TRBJ1-2; perhaps TRBD1 as D (6 bases). V lost 6 bases, J lost 1 base, and 9 bases lay in between. The germline gives CDR1 MNHEY, CDR2 SVGAGI. The CDR3 runs to 13 residues. CDR3: CASRDSLNYGYTF. The CDR3 DNA reads as TGTGCCAGCAGGGACAGTCTTAACTATGGCTACACCTTC.

With regard to this clone: An end of the junction differs from the germline gene, which may be a read error. CDR3 residues: CASSLAQGGKLFF. The DNA of the CDR3 is TGTGCTAGCAGCTTAGCTCAGGGTGGAAAACTGTTTTTT. The chain combines TRBV7-7 with TRBJ1-4, with D possibly matching TRBD1 (5 bases). Germline V gene sequence: CDR1 SSHAT, CDR2 FNYEAQ (reference sequence). This CDR3 contains 13 residues.

This chain uses TRBV6-5 with TRBJ2-7; D remains ambiguous. The V end lost 5 bases, the J end lost 4 bases, and 18 bases lay between the germline ends. CDR3 length: 15 residues. Germline V gene sequence: CDR1 MNHEY, CDR2 SVGAGI. CDR3 region: CASSTVQAPVYEQYF. Here the CDR3 DNA reads TGTGCCAGCAGTACGGTGCAGGCGCCCGTGTACGAGCAGTACTTC.

The chain uses TRBV5-1 and TRBJ2-3, with D possibly TRBD2 on 6 matching bases. The V end was cut by 4 bases, the J end by 4 bases, with 13 bases between. Germline loops: CDR1 SGHRS, CDR2 YFSETQ. The CDR3 spans 14 residues. The CDR3 coding sequence is TGCGCCAGCAGCACCGGGGACTCTCCAGATACGCAGTATTTT. It codes for CASSTGDSPDTQYF.

The chain uses TRBV28 and TRBJ2-3; weak D call: TRBD2 (5 bases). Per the germline V gene, CDR1 is MDHEN and CDR2 is SYDVKM. The V gene lost 5 bases and the J gene lost 0 bases, with 12 bases spanning the gap. The CDR3 spans 15 residues. The CDR3 nucleotides read TGTGCCAGCAGTCTCCGGGGAGAGAGCACAGATACGCAGTATTTT. The encoded protein is CASSLRGESTDTQYF.

The rearrangement uses TRBV5-6 and TRBJ2-5; 7 bases fit TRBD1. Germline trimming cut 0 bases from V and 4 bases from J; bases unmatched to any gene: 3. Germline V CDR1 and CDR2: SGHDT, YYEEEE. CDR3 length: 14 amino acids. CDR3 sequence reads: CASSLGTGPETQYF. DNA for the CDR3: TGTGCCAGCAGCTTGGGGACAGGTCCAGAGACCCAGTACTTC.

The chain uses TRBV21-1 and TRBJ1-5; the table names TRBD1, a call not compared with the DNA. TRBV21-1 is classified as a pseudogene. CDR3 length: 15 residues. The CDR3 nucleotides read TGTGCCAGCAGCAAAGTTCACGGCAGGGGCCAGCCCCAGCATTTT. Encoded protein: CASSKVHGRGQPQHF.

This chain links TRBV5-6 with TRBJ2-5; D unclear. The length of the CDR3 is 13 residues. Trimming pared 3 bases from V and 0 bases from J, leaving 6 bases between. Germline V gives CDR1 SGHDT, CDR2 YYEEEE. This CDR3 is CASSSQNQETQYF. CDR3 coding DNA: TGTGCCAGCAGCTCACAGAACCAAGAGACCCAGTACTTC.

J is TRBJ2-1 and V is TRBV5-1; 9 bases fit TRBD2. The CDR3 covers 15 residues. With V trimmed by 0 bases and J by 6 bases, 4 bases remained unmatched. CDR1 and CDR2 (germline): SGHRS, YFSETQ. The CDR3 protein is CASSLVAGGGNEQFF. In DNA, the CDR3 is TGCGCCAGCAGCTTGGTTGCGGGGGGGGGCAATGAGCAGTTCTTC.

The V call is TRBV25-1, the J call TRBJ1-1; D ambiguous. This CDR3 is 14 amino acids long. Per germline, CDR1 MGHDK and CDR2 SYGVNS. V lost 2 bases to trimming and J lost 1 base, with 8 bases between them. CDR3 in amino acids: CASSERGRNTEAFF. The DNA for the CDR3 is TGTGCCAGCAGTGAACGAGGGAGGAACACTGAAGCTTTCTTT.

This chain uses TRBV19 with TRBJ1-4; 11 bases are a match to TRBD1. V was clipped by 6 bases and J by 12 bases; unmatched bases: 15. There are 16 residues in the CDR3. Per germline, CDR1 LNHDA and CDR2 SQIVND (reference sequence). The CDR3 region has the DNA TGTGCCAGTAGAAAGGGACAGGGGGTCTTGTCGACGGAACTGTTTTTT. Translating gives CASRKGQGVLSTELFF.

This clone was recorded only once. The V call is TRBV5-1, the J call TRBJ2-7, with a weak D call TRBD2 (6 bases). Per germline, CDR1 SGHRS and CDR2 YFSETQ. V lost 0 bases, J lost 3 bases, and 10 bases lay in between. The CDR3 covers 14 residues. CDR3 region: CASSLAGGFYEQYF. For the CDR3, the DNA is TGCGCCAGCAGCTTGGCCGGGGGTTTCTACGAGCAGTACTTC.

The V and J genes are TRBV13 and TRBJ2-7; TRBD2 agrees at 14 bases. V was clipped by 5 bases and J by 6 bases; unmatched bases: 9. CDR3 length: 16 residues. Per germline, CDR1 PRHDT and CDR2 FYEKMQ (reference sequence). In DNA form, the CDR3 reads TGTGCCAGCAGCCCCCGGACTAGCGGGGGGCGTACCGAGCAGTACTTC. Translation: CASSPRTSGGRTEQYF.